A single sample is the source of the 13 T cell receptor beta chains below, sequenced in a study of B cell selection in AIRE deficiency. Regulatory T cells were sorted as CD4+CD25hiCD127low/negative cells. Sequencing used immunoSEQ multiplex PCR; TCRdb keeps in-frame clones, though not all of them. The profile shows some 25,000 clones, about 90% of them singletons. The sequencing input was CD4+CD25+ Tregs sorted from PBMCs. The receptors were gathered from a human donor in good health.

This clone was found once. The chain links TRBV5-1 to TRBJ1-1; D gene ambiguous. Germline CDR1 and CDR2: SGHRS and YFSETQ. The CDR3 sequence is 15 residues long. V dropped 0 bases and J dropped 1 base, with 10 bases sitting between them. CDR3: CASSLVGPWNTEAFF. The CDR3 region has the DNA TGCGCCAGCAGCTTGGTTGGACCCTGGAACACTGAAGCTTTCTTT.

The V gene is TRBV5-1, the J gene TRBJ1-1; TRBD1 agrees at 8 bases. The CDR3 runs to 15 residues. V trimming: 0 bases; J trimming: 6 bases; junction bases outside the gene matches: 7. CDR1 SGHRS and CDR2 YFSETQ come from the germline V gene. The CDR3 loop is CASSLGGTGFPEAFF. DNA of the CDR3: TGCGCCAGCAGCTTGGGGGGGACAGGTTTCCCTGAAGCTTTCTTT.

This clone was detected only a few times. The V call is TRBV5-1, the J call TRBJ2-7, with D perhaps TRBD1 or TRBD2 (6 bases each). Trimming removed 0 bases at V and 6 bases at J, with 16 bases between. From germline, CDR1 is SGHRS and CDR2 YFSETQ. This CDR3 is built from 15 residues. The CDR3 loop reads CASSLDFRGRVEQYF. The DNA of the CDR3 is TGCGCCAGCAGCTTGGATTTCCGGGGGCGTGTCGAGCAGTACTTC.

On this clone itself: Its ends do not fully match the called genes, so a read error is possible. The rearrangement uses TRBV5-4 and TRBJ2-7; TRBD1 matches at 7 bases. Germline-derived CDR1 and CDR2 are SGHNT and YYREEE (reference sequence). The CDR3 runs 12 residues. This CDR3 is CASSLAGDSLYF. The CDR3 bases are TGTGCCAGCAGCTTGGCAGGGGACAGTCTGTATTTC.

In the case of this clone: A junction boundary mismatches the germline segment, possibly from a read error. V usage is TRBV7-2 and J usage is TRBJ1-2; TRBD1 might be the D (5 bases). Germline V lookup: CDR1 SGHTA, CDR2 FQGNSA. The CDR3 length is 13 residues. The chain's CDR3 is CASSRRGTPEAFF. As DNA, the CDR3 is TGTGCCAGCAGCCGCCGGGGGACTCCGGAGGCCTTCTTC.

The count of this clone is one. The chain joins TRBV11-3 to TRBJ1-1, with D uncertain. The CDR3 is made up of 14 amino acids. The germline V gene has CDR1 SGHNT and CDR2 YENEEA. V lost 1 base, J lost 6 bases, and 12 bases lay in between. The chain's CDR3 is CASSLGTVGAEAFF. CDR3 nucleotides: TGTGCCAGCAGCTTAGGTACCGTCGGCGCTGAAGCTTTCTTT.

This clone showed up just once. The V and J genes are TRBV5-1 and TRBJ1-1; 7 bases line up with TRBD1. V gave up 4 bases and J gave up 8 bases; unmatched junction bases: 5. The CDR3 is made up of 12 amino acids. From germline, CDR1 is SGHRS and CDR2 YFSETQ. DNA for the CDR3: TGCGCCAGCAGCGTATTACAGGGGGAAGCTTTCTTT. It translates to CASSVLQGEAFF.

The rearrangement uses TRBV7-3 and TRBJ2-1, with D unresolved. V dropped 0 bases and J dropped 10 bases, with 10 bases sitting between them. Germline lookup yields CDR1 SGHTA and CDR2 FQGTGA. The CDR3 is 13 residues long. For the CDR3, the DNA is TGTGCCAGCAGCTTAACAGGGTTCGACGAGCAGTTCTTC. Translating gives CASSLTGFDEQFF.

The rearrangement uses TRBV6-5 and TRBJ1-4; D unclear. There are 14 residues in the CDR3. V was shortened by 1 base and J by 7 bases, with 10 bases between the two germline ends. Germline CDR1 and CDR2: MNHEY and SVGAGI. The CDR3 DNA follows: TGTGCCAGCAGTTACTTCGAGGGAGGTGAAAAACTGTTTTTT. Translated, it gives CASSYFEGGEKLFF.

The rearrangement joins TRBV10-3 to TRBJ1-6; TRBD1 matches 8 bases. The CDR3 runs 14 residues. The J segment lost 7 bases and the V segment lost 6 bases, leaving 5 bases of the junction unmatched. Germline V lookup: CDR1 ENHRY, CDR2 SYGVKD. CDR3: CAIRAGQENSPLHF. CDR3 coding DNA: TGTGCCATCAGAGCGGGACAGGAGAATTCACCCCTCCACTTT.

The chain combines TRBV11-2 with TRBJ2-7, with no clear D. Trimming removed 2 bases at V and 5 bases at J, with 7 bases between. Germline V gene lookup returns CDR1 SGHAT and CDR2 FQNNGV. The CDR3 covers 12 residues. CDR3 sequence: CASSLRRDEQYF. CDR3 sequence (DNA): TGTGCCAGCAGCTTAAGACGGGACGAGCAGTACTTC.

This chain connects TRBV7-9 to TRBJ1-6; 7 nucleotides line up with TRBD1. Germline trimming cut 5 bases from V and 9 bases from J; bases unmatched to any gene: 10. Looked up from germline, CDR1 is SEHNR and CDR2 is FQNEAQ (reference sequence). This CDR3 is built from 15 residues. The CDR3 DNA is TGTGCCAGCAGCCTCCGGACAGGCCGTTCTTCACCCCTCCACTTT. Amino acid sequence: CASSLRTGRSSPLHF.

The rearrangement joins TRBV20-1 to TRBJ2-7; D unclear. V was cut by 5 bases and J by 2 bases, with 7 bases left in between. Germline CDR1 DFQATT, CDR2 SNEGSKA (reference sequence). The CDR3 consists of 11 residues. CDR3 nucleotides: TGCAGTGCTTCTGTGCCCTACGAGCAGTACTTC. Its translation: CSASVPYEQYF.